This passage covers 28 T cell receptor beta chains from one sample sequenced in a study of cytomegalovirus exposure and HLA in healthy donors. PCR was performed using 60 Vbeta and 13 Jbeta primers. Clones were read by immunoSEQ multiplex PCR, and TCRdb kept only the in-frame ones, dropping some. The table records some 190,000 clones, 82% of them present only once. Sequencing was carried out using PBMCs. Receptors were obtained from a man between 35 and 55 years old in good health and CMV-seronegative.

The V and J genes are TRBV18 and TRBJ2-2; D might be TRBD1 (5 bases). The CDR3 length is 16 residues. V lost 3 bases and J 0 bases, leaving 11 bases between the germline ends. Germline V lookup: CDR1 KGHSH, CDR2 LQKENI. The CDR3 protein is CASSPTTDTNTGELFF. The CDR3 nucleotides are TGTGCCAGCTCACCTACGACAGACACGAACACCGGGGAGCTGTTTTTT.

This clone was seen only once. The gene calls are TRBV19 and TRBJ2-7; D perhaps matches TRBD2 (6 bases). Germline values: CDR1 LNHDA, CDR2 SQIVND (reference sequence). The length of the CDR3 is 13 residues. Trimming stripped 5 bases from V and 3 bases from J, with 11 bases between. CDR3 protein: CASSPGTFYEQYF. The DNA for the CDR3 is TGTGCCAGTAGTCCCGGGACTTTCTACGAGCAGTACTTC.

The rearrangement joins TRBV5-1 to TRBJ2-3; no clear D gene. The ends were cut back, 4 bases at V and 3 bases at J, with 12 bases in the middle. Germline-derived CDR1 and CDR2 are SGHRS and YFSETQ. This CDR3 spans 14 amino acids. CDR3 sequence: CASSLTATTDTQYF. CDR3 DNA: TGCGCCAGCAGCCTAACCGCGACAACAGATACGCAGTATTTT.

The chain couples TRBV9 to TRBJ2-2, with 7 bases matching TRBD1. CDR3 length equals 15 residues. Germline V CDR1 and CDR2: SGDLS, YYNGEE. With 3 bases clipped from V and 2 bases from J, the junction kept 4 bases outside the gene matches. The CDR3 loop reads CASSGGTVNTGELFF. The CDR3 DNA reads as TGTGCCAGCAGCGGAGGGACAGTTAACACCGGGGAGCTGTTTTTT.

For this clone: At one boundary the junction diverges from the germline segment, which might be a read error. This chain joins TRBV7-7 and TRBJ2-7; 8 bases map to TRBD1. Germline assignment: CDR1 SSHAT and CDR2 FNYEAQ (reference sequence). The CDR3 covers 14 residues. The CDR3 protein is CASSLVPGDREQYF. CDR3 nucleotides: TGTGCTAGCAGCTTAGTACCCGGGGACAGGGAGCAGTACTTC.

The chain has TRBV2 and TRBJ2-7, with TRBD1 matching over 8 bases. This CDR3 has 14 residues. Germline CDR1 reads SNHLY; CDR2 reads FYNNEI. V dropped 7 bases and J dropped 0; count of bases not matched to a gene: 5. This chain's CDR3 is CASTGTGASYEQYF. For the CDR3, the DNA is TGTGCCAGCACCGGGACAGGCGCCTCCTACGAGCAGTACTTC.

This clone came up a few times. In nucleotides, the CDR3 is TGTGCCAGCAGACCCCGGGACAGCTCTGGCTACACCTTC. Translated, it gives CASRPRDSSGYTF. The gene calls are TRBV6-5 and TRBJ1-2; 7 bases are shared with TRBD1. CDR3 length: 13 amino acids. V lost 6 bases, J lost 7 bases, and 8 bases stayed unmatched. Per the germline V gene, CDR1 is MNHEY and CDR2 is SVGAGI.

This chain links TRBV9 with TRBJ1-2; TRBD1 is a possible D gene (5 bases). Trimming left V 3 bases short and J 4 bases short, with 19 bases between. There are 16 residues in the CDR3. Per germline, CDR1 SGDLS and CDR2 YYNGEE. The chain's CDR3 is CASSDTTGGGPYGYTF. CDR3 nucleotides: TGTGCCAGCAGCGATACAACGGGGGGAGGGCCCTATGGCTACACCTTC.

Concerning this clone: At one boundary the junction diverges from the germline segment, which might be a read error. This chain uses TRBV27 with TRBJ1-4, with 10 nucleotides matching TRBD1. Germline CDR1 MNHEY, CDR2 SMNVEV (reference sequence). The CDR3 covers 13 residues. The CDR3, as DNA: TGTGCCAGCAGTTTATATGGACAGGGGGAGTACGTTTTT. It translates to CASSLYGQGEYVF. Full variable domain (outside the CDR3, taken from reference TRBV27 and TRBJ1-4): EAQVTQNPRYLITVTGKKLTVTCSQNMNHEYMSWYRQDPGLGLRQIYYSMNVEVTDKGDVPEGYKVSRKEKRNFPLILESPSPNQTSLYFCASSLYGQGEYVFGSGTQLSVL.

The chain combines TRBV14 with TRBJ2-7; D perhaps matches TRBD2 (6 bases). This CDR3 has 13 amino acids. With 4 bases removed from V and 4 bases from J, the gap between germline ends came to 11 bases. Germline CDR1 is SGHDN and CDR2 is FVKESK. CDR3 sequence: CASSRLVRYEQYF. The CDR3 nucleotides are TGTGCCAGCAGCCGACTAGTAAGATACGAGCAGTACTTC.

This clone turned up a few times. The CDR3 sequence: CATSRVSGEQFF. In DNA form, the CDR3 reads TGTGCCACCAGCAGAGTTAGCGGTGAGCAGTTCTTC. The chain combines TRBV15 with TRBJ2-1; a weak D match, TRBD2 (6 bases). The CDR3 covers 12 residues. Trimming took off 1 base at V and 9 bases at J, with 7 bases between the two ends. Germline assignment: CDR1 LNHNV and CDR2 YYDKDF (reference sequence).

This chain uses TRBV18 with TRBJ2-5; D gene unclear. The CDR3 has 13 amino acids. Trimming took off 1 base at V and 5 bases at J, with 8 bases between the two ends. Germline V CDR1 and CDR2: KGHSH, LQKENI. The CDR3, as DNA: TGTGCCAGCTCACCACGGATGGGCGAGACCCAGTACTTC. Translation gives CASSPRMGETQYF.

The rearrangement uses TRBV7-6 and TRBJ2-7, with TRBD1 matching 10 bases. Germline trimming cut 1 base from V and 7 bases from J; bases unmatched to any gene: 7. CDR3 length: 15 amino acids. In germline, CDR1 is SGHVS, CDR2 FNYEAQ. Here the CDR3 DNA reads TGTGCCAGCAGCTTAGAGGGGACAGGGGCTGGGGAGCAGTACTTC. Its translation is CASSLEGTGAGEQYF.

About this clone: In the same sample, other DNA sequences code for this CDR3. The gene calls are TRBV7-3 and TRBJ1-6; maybe TRBD1 (5 bases). The CDR3 spans 14 residues. V lost 5 bases and J 6 bases, leaving 11 bases between the germline ends. The germline V gene encodes CDR1 SGHTA and CDR2 FQGTGA. The DNA for the CDR3 is TGTGCCAGCAGCCCCCGCGGGGGTAATTCACCCCTCCACTTT. It codes for CASSPRGGNSPLHF.

This clone was found a few times. This chain uses TRBV5-6 with TRBJ2-7, with 7 bases lining up with TRBD2. The germline V gene has CDR1 SGHDT and CDR2 YYEEEE. The CDR3 sequence is 14 residues long. The V gene end was trimmed by 2 bases and the J gene end by 6 bases; junction bases not matched to a gene: 8. The CDR3 sequence is CASSFLGGEREQYF. The CDR3 coding sequence is TGTGCCAGCAGCTTTTTGGGAGGGGAACGCGAGCAGTACTTC. Based on the CDR3 plus reference TRBV5-6 and TRBJ2-7, the full variable domain is DAGVTQSPTHLIKTRGQQVTLRCSPKSGHDTVSWYQQALGQGPQFIFQYYEEEERQRGNFPDRFSGHQFPNYSSELNVNALLLGDSALYLCASSFLGGEREQYFGPGTRLTVT.

The V gene is TRBV6-6, the J gene TRBJ1-2; weak D call: TRBD1 (5 bases). The CDR3 loop spans 15 amino acids. CDR1 MNHNY and CDR2 SVGAGI come from the germline V gene (reference sequence). Trimming took 5 bases from V and 6 from J, leaving 19 bases between them. CDR3 in DNA: TGTGCCAGCAGTCCCAGCGGGACCCCGGTGGATGGCTACACCTTC. This codes for CASSPSGTPVDGYTF.

The chain is built from TRBV2 and TRBJ2-1, with D tentatively TRBD1 (6 bases). Germline V gene sequence: CDR1 SNHLY, CDR2 FYNNEI. V lost 2 bases and J 9 bases, leaving 11 bases between the germline ends. This CDR3 has 13 amino acids. The CDR3 coding sequence is TGTGCCAGCAGTGAATCGGGCAGGGGTGAGCAGTTCTTC. Translation gives CASSESGRGEQFF.

The rearrangement joins TRBV27 to TRBJ2-7; 7 bases are a match to TRBD1. This CDR3 is built from 13 residues. Per germline, CDR1 MNHEY and CDR2 SMNVEV (reference sequence). V was pared by 5 bases and J by 1 base, with 2 bases of the junction left unmatched. The DNA for the CDR3 is TGTGCCAGCAGTCCGGGACAGTCCTACGAGCAGTACTTC. The encoded protein is CASSPGQSYEQYF.

The chain uses TRBV5-1 and TRBJ2-7, with 14 bases matching TRBD2. CDR1 is SGHRS, CDR2 YFSETQ, per germline. This CDR3 comprises 17 residues. J gave up 0 bases and V 1 base, and 3 bases lay outside the gene matches. This CDR3 is CASSLQGTSGSSYEQYF. The CDR3 DNA follows: TGCGCCAGCAGCTTGCAAGGGACTAGCGGGAGCTCCTACGAGCAGTACTTC.

The chain employs TRBV10-3 and TRBJ2-7, with a tentative D call TRBD2 (6 bases). Trimming took 6 bases from V and 2 from J, leaving 11 bases between them. Germline V CDR1 and CDR2: ENHRY, SYGVKD. The CDR3 has 13 amino acids. The CDR3 sequence is CAISGGPTYEQYF. Here the CDR3 DNA reads TGTGCCATCAGCGGAGGGCCTACCTACGAGCAGTACTTC.

This rearrangement joins TRBV28 to TRBJ2-7, with D maybe TRBD2 (5 bases). Germline CDR1 MDHEN, CDR2 SYDVKM. The V gene lost 2 bases and the J gene lost 9 bases, with 14 bases spanning the gap. This CDR3 is built from 13 residues. CDR3 nucleotides: TGTGCCAGCAGTTTAAGATCGATAGGGAGGCAGTACTTC. Encoded protein: CASSLRSIGRQYF.

This chain joins TRBV15 and TRBJ2-5; maybe TRBD2 (6 bases). Germline V CDR1 and CDR2: LNHNV, YYDKDF (reference sequence). Trimming took off 3 bases at V and 0 bases at J, with 23 bases between the two ends. This CDR3 has 19 residues. The CDR3 spells CATSSATLLGTPYQETQYF. The CDR3 nucleotides are TGTGCCACCAGCAGCGCGACCTTACTCGGGACTCCTTACCAAGAGACCCAGTACTTC.

The rearrangement links TRBV4-1 to TRBJ2-1, with 11 bases that match TRBD2. There are 16 residues in the CDR3. Germline V CDR1 and CDR2: MGHRA, YSYEKL. With V trimmed by 2 bases and J by 10 bases, 10 bases remained unmatched. The chain's CDR3 is CASSQSGSGGAQEQFF. The CDR3 nucleotides are TGCGCCAGCAGCCAATCCGGTAGCGGGGGGGCGCAGGAGCAGTTCTTC.

The rearrangement joins TRBV7-3 to TRBJ2-3, with a possible D match to TRBD2 (5 bases). This CDR3 has 12 amino acids. V lost 5 bases and J 6 bases, leaving 9 bases between the germline ends. Germline-derived CDR1 and CDR2 are SGHTA and FQGTGA. The CDR3 loop reads CASSESSDTQYF. CDR3 coding DNA: TGTGCCAGCAGCGAATCTAGCGATACGCAGTATTTT. Using reference TRBV7-3 and TRBJ2-3 for the parts outside the CDR3, the full variable domain is GAGVSQTPSNKVTEKGKYVELRCDPISGHTALYWYRQSLGQGPEFLIYFQGTGAADDSGLPNDRFFAVRPEGSVSTLKIQRTERGDSAVYLCASSESSDTQYFGPGTRLTVL.

The chain employs TRBV27 and TRBJ1-2; 8 bases are a match to TRBD1. CDR1 and CDR2 from the germline V gene are MNHEY and SMNVEV (reference sequence). Germline trimming cut 4 bases from V and 7 bases from J; bases unmatched to any gene: 11. The CDR3 runs 15 residues. CDR3 DNA sequence: TGTGCCAGCAGTTCTCCCTCAACAGGGGGGATTGGCTACACCTTC. Its translation is CASSSPSTGGIGYTF.

V is TRBV27 and J is TRBJ2-7, with 7 bases lining up with TRBD2. The V and J ends lost 2 bases and 6 bases, in that order; junction bases with no gene match: 10. Germline V CDR1 and CDR2: MNHEY, SMNVEV (reference sequence). The CDR3 is 15 residues long. The CDR3 here is CASSLTGGRSVEQYF. The DNA for the CDR3 is TGTGCCAGCAGTTTAACCGGCGGGAGAAGCGTCGAGCAGTACTTC.

This clone was detected only a few times. This chain connects TRBV2 to TRBJ2-1; 7 bases agree with TRBD2. The CDR3 runs to 14 residues. Germline trimming cut 6 bases from V and 6 bases from J; bases unmatched to any gene: 8. The germline gives CDR1 SNHLY, CDR2 FYNNEI. The CDR3 protein is CASSWTSSRNEQFF. The CDR3 DNA sequence: TGTGCCAGCAGCTGGACTAGTTCTCGCAATGAGCAGTTCTTC.

CDR3 amino acids: CAIMGTGVNTGELFF. In DNA form, the CDR3 reads TGTGCCATCATGGGAACAGGGGTGAACACCGGGGAGCTGTTTTTT. The V and J genes are TRBV10-3 and TRBJ2-2; 7 bases match TRBD1. Germline V lookup: CDR1 ENHRY, CDR2 SYGVKD. With 7 bases clipped from V and 1 base from J, the junction kept 6 bases outside the gene matches. This CDR3 is built from 15 residues.